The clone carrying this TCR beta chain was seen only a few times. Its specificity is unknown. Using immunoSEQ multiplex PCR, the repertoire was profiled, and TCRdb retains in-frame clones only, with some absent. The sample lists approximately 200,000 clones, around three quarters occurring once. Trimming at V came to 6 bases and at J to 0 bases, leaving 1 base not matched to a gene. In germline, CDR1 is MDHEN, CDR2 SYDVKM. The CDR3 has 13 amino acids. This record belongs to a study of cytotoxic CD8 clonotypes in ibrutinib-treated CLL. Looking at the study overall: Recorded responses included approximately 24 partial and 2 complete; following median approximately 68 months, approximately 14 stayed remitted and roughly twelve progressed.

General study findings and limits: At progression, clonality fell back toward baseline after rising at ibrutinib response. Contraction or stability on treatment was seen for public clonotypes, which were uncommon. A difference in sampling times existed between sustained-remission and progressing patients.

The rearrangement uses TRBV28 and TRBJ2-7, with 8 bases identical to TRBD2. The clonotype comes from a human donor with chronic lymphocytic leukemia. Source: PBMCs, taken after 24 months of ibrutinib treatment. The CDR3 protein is CASRTSVSYEQYF. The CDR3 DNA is TGTGCCAGCAGGACTAGCGTCTCCTACGAGCAGTACTTC. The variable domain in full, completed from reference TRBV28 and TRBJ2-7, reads DVKVTQSSRYLVKRTGEKVFLECVQDMDHENMFWYRQDPGLGLRLIYFSYDVKMKEKGDIPEGYSVSREKKERFSLILESASTNQTSMYLCASRTSVSYEQYFGPGTRLTVT.